This TCR beta chain was identified in a study of technical replicates of blood from several donors. The data were produced by immunoSEQ multiplex PCR, yet TCRdb's version contains in-frame clones alone and is incomplete. Here the sample spans tens of thousands of clones, 90% to 95% being singletons. Trimming pared 6 bases from V and 0 bases from J, leaving 25 bases between. The CDR3 consists of 19 residues. The germline CDR1 and CDR2 sequences are SNHLY and FYNNEI. The chain recombines TRBV2 with TRBJ2-3, with D perhaps TRBD2 (6 bases). The sequenced sample consisted of T cells isolated from PBMCs. This receptor was obtained from a human donor in good health. CDR3 in amino acids: CASSDSQPGRGVSTDTQYF. The CDR3 bases are TGTGCCAGCAGCGACTCGCAGCCAGGACGCGGGGTTAGCACAGATACGCAGTATTTT.